These 8 T cell receptor beta chains came from one sample sequenced in a study of blood T cell repertoires in COVID-19. Generated by immunoSEQ multiplex PCR, the TCRdb table keeps only in-frame clones and is missing some. The data show more than 300,000 clones, with 88% seen just once and more than 0.95% held by the top ten. Sequencing was done on a sample of PBMCs or T cells enriched from blood (not recorded which). The receptors stem from a young woman who had recovered from COVID-19.

The chain couples TRBV30 to TRBJ1-2; no clear D gene. This CDR3 contains 15 residues. From germline, CDR1 is GTSNPN and CDR2 SVGIG (reference sequence). The ends were cut back, 1 base at V and 8 bases at J, with 20 bases in the middle. The CDR3 sequence is CAWSDTDSVVGGYTF. The CDR3 nucleotides read TGTGCCTGGAGTGATACAGATAGCGTAGTTGGGGGCTACACCTTC.

The rearrangement links TRBV6-4 to TRBJ1-3; no definite D call. Germline values: CDR1 MRHNA, CDR2 SNTAGT. V was shortened by 3 bases and J by 0 bases, with 12 bases between the two germline ends. CDR3 length: 16 residues. Here the CDR3 reads CASSEMGLSSGNTIYF. DNA for the CDR3: TGTGCCAGCAGTGAGATGGGCCTAAGCTCTGGAAACACCATATATTTT.

This CDR3 is CASSLIGQGTGELFF. The CDR3 DNA sequence: TGCGCCAGCAGCTTGATCGGACAGGGGACCGGGGAGCTGTTTTTT. The chain joins TRBV5-1 to TRBJ2-2; 9 bases fit TRBD1. V gave up 1 base and J gave up 5 bases; unmatched junction bases: 3. The CDR3 has 15 amino acids. CDR1 and CDR2 (germline): SGHRS, YFSETQ.

In its sample, this clone was seen a few times. V and J are TRBV6-5 and TRBJ1-1, with D unclear. The CDR3 spans 15 residues. Deletions cut 0 bases from V and 11 bases from J, with 19 bases between. Germline CDR1 is MNHEY and CDR2 is SVGAGI. In DNA form, the CDR3 reads TGTGCCAGCAGTTACTCGGTGGAAGGATATTCGGAGGCTTTCTTT. Residues: CASSYSVEGYSEAFF.

The rearrangement joins TRBV7-9 to TRBJ2-1, with D perhaps matching TRBD1 (6 bases). Germline V gene data show CDR1 as SEHNR and CDR2 as FQNEAQ (reference sequence). The CDR3 extends over 15 amino acids. V was trimmed by 6 bases and J by 2 bases, leaving 14 bases between them. The CDR3 DNA sequence: TGTGCCAGCAGGCAACAGGCAGGGGCCTACAATGAGCAGTTCTTC. Translation gives CASRQQAGAYNEQFF.

This chain uses TRBV4-1 with TRBJ2-5; TRBD2 agrees at 14 bases. The CDR3 loop spans 16 amino acids. Germline lookup yields CDR1 MGHRA and CDR2 YSYEKL. The V gene end was trimmed by 3 bases and the J gene end by 3 bases; junction bases not matched to a gene: 3. The DNA of the CDR3 is TGCGCCAGCAGCCAGGCGGGACTAGCGGGGGAAGAGACCCAGTACTTC. This sequence encodes CASSQAGLAGEETQYF.

This clone was seen a few times. The chain recombines TRBV7-8 with TRBJ1-2; perhaps TRBD1 as D (6 bases). There are 14 residues in the CDR3. Per the germline V gene, CDR1 is SGHVS and CDR2 is FQNEAQ. The V gene lost 1 base and the J gene lost 5 bases, with 11 bases spanning the gap. The CDR3 protein is CASSLGTGYYGYTF. The CDR3 DNA reads as TGTGCCAGCAGCTTAGGTACAGGGTATTATGGCTACACCTTC.

The J gene is TRBJ2-1, the V gene TRBV4-3; TRBD2 agrees at 9 bases. Losses at the gene ends were 2 bases for V and 5 bases for J; bases not matched to a gene: 19. The CDR3 loop spans 20 amino acids. CDR1 LGHNA and CDR2 YSLEER come from the germline V gene. CDR3 region: CASSQRQGGFFSGGDNEQFF. Here the CDR3 DNA reads TGCGCCAGCAGCCAACGGCAGGGTGGGTTCTTTAGCGGGGGAGACAATGAGCAGTTCTTC.